This TCR beta chain appears in the sequencing data of a study of beta chain features in type 1 diabetes. The investigators reverse transcribed all of the isolated RNA, so they sequenced expressed TCRB transcripts. Only in-frame clones appear in the TCRdb table, and some are missing; sequencing was by immunoSEQ multiplex PCR. The sample contains around 340,000 clones, 20% of which appear only once. This CDR3 is built from 13 residues. Deletions cut 6 bases from V and 7 bases from J, with 13 bases between. Germline V gene sequence: CDR1 LNHDA, CDR2 SQIVND (reference sequence). Material: naive CD4+ T cells from blood. The receptor was derived from a woman under 30 in good health. The chain links TRBV19 to TRBJ2-1, with D tentatively TRBD2 (7 bases). In nucleotides, the CDR3 is TGTGCCAGTAGATGGGGAGGGGGGAATGAGCAGTTCTTC. Amino acid sequence: CASRWGGGNEQFF.